This T cell receptor beta chain was retrieved from a study of Ad26.COV2.S vaccination and SARS-CoV-2 variants. Study background: Participants got Ad26.COV2.S intramuscularly, once or twice 56 days apart. Whole-study results and caveats: Substantial breadth in spike-specific CD8+ and CD4+ T cell responses was reportedly seen after vaccination.

Per the germline V gene, CDR1 is KGHSH and CDR2 is LQKENI. The CDR3 covers 13 residues. The V and J ends lost 8 bases and 4 bases respectively, with 11 bases between them. Generated by immunoSEQ multiplex PCR, the TCRdb table keeps only in-frame clones and is missing some. Of about 680,000 clones listed, 89% are singletons. The sample holds one count of this clone. The antigen remains unidentified. The sample's treatment: 15 to 20 received Ad26.COV2.S at low or high dose, single or two shots; roughly five received placebo; per-sample allocation not given. Each sample was drawn 63 days after the first injection (of vaccine or placebo). Its platform was an Ad26 vector, and its expressed antigen was Wuhan-strain SARS-CoV-2 spike.

The specimen was peripheral blood, collected in a trial of Ad26.COV2.S vaccine versus placebo. The sequence was obtained from a person between 18 and 60 years old who received the Ad26.COV2.S COVID-19 vaccine or a placebo. The V gene is TRBV18, the J gene TRBJ1-4, with D tentatively TRBD1 (5 bases). Written as DNA, the CDR3 is TGTGCCAGCCTTCGGGGGATTAATGAAAAACTGTTTTTT. Residues: CASLRGINEKLFF.